This is a list of T cell receptor beta chains from one sample in a study of blood T cells in healthy people across ages. TCRdb processed the 5' RACE reads anew with MiXCR; each CDR3 protein has one entry. Here the sample spans some 710,000 distinct CDR3 sequences, about 42% being singletons. The source material was blood. The receptor set was obtained from a man at least 80 years old in good health. Each CDR3 is given with its conserved first and last residue. The D gene is left open where the match is weak. Some rows have no size entry. The others give once, few or many, or a class for an expanded clone.

many,TRBJ2-7,-,TRBV20-1,CSASIQYEQYF,TGCAGTGCTAGTATACAGTACGAGCAGTACTTC
-,TRBJ2-1,TRBD1,TRBV27,CASSMGGQVYNEQFF,TGTGCCAGCAGTATGGGGGGACAGGTGTACAATGAGCAGTTCTTC
few,TRBJ2-6,-,TRBV20-1,CSAGDAGVLTF,TGCAGTGCTGGGGACGCCGGCGTCCTGACTTTC
-,TRBJ2-3,-,TRBV28,CASRRSPGEADTQYF,TGTGCCAGCAGGAGATCGCCCGGAGAGGCAGATACGCAGTATTTT
-,TRBJ2-1,-,TRBV30,CAWSVRVGSIHNEQFF,TGTGCCTGGAGTGTACGGGTGGGATCTATCCACAATGAGCAGTTCTTC
-,TRBJ1-1,-,TRBV10-3,CAIGQTEAFF,TGTGCCATCGGACAGACCGAAGCTTTCTTT
few,TRBJ2-5,TRBD1,TRBV12-3/TRBV12-4,CASSSGQGSGAQYF,TGTGCCAGCAGTTCGGGACAGGGCTCCGGGGCCCAGTACTTC
-,TRBJ2-5,TRBD1,TRBV29-1,CSVDPQGSQETQYF,TGCAGCGTCGACCCACAGGGGAGCCAAGAGACCCAGTACTTC
-,TRBJ2-7,-,TRBV2,CASHEGYDEQYF,TGTGCCAGCCACGAGGGTTACGACGAGCAGTACTTC
few,TRBJ2-7,-,TRBV20-1,CSAREGSRSYEQYF,TGCAGTGCTAGAGAGGGGAGTAGAAGCTACGAGCAGTACTTC
many,TRBJ2-6,TRBD1,TRBV24-1,CATSRTGSGANVLTF,TGTGCCACCAGTCGGACAGGGTCTGGGGCCAACGTCCTGACTTTC
-,TRBJ1-2,-,TRBV2,CASNASGSLNYGYTF,TGTGCCAGCAATGCGTCGGGCAGCCTTAACTATGGCTACACCTTC
-,TRBJ2-7,TRBD2,TRBV7-2,CASSLELSLSGRGYNEQYF,TGTGCCAGCAGCCTCGAGCTTTCCCTTAGCGGGAGGGGTTACAATGAGCAGTACTTC
-,TRBJ1-1,TRBD1,TRBV29-1,CSVEVYRGRTEAFF,TGCAGCGTTGAAGTTTACAGGGGTCGGACTGAAGCTTTCTTT
many,TRBJ2-7,TRBD1,TRBV9,CASSVGQGVGYEQYF,TGTGCCAGCAGCGTAGGACAGGGGGTGGGTTACGAGCAGTACTTC
-,TRBJ2-7,TRBD2,TRBV20-1,CSARDPEAGVHEQYF,TGCAGTGCTAGAGATCCCGAAGCGGGAGTCCACGAGCAGTACTTC
-,TRBJ2-5,TRBD1,TRBV6-6,CASSLQGAQGTQYF,TGTGCCAGCAGTCTACAGGGGGCCCAAGGGACCCAGTACTTC
-,TRBJ2-6,-,TRBV7-8,CASSQAGGVGANVLTF,TGTGCCAGCAGCCAAGCAGGGGGGGTTGGGGCCAACGTCCTGACTTTC
few,TRBJ2-7,TRBD1,TRBV5-1,CASTTRGQSFGEQYF,TGCGCCAGCACTACTCGGGGACAGAGCTTTGGAGAGCAGTACTTC
-,TRBJ1-2,-,TRBV20-1,CSAYSNNYGYTF,TGCAGTGCTTATAGTAATAACTATGGCTACACCTTC
-,TRBJ2-5,-,TRBV5-1,CASSLAGSTGETQYF,TGCGCCAGCAGCTTGGCGGGCTCCACCGGAGAGACCCAGTACTTC
-,TRBJ1-4,-,TRBV10-3,CTINESKGYEKLFF,TGTACCATCAATGAGTCGAAAGGGTATGAAAAACTGTTTTTT
few,TRBJ2-3,-,TRBV29-1,CSIRRGTGIDTQYF,TGCAGCATTCGCAGGGGAACTGGCATAGATACGCAGTATTTT
-,TRBJ2-1,-,TRBV7-3,CASSSAGHAEQFF,TGTGCCAGCAGCTCAGCCGGTCATGCCGAGCAGTTCTTC
-,TRBJ2-7,-,TRBV11-2,CASSRGENSYEQYF,TGTGCCAGCAGCCGAGGGGAGAACTCCTACGAGCAGTACTTC
few,TRBJ2-3,TRBD2,TRBV10-3,CAITGTSGGTDTQYF,TGTGCCATTACCGGGACTAGCGGCGGCACAGATACGCAGTATTTT
-,TRBJ2-3,-,TRBV10-3,CAISGGRSQGGTDTQYF,TGTGCCATCAGTGGAGGCAGGTCCCAAGGGGGCACAGATACGCAGTATTTT
-,TRBJ2-1,-,TRBV7-9,CASSTSRGYKEQFF,TGTGCCAGCAGCACCAGCAGGGGTTACAAGGAGCAGTTCTTC
few,TRBJ2-5,TRBD1,TRBV20-1,CSARAGGQVETQYF,TGCAGTGCTAGAGCAGGGGGTCAAGTAGAGACCCAGTACTTC
-,TRBJ2-5,TRBD2,TRBV7-2,CASSLTPSGRAQGEQYF,TGTGCCAGCAGCTTAACTCCTAGCGGGAGGGCGCAGGGAGAGCAGTACTTC
-,TRBJ2-4,-,TRBV29-1,CSVVTAGAKNIQYF,TGCAGCGTTGTGACAGCAGGGGCCAAAAACATTCAGTACTTC
-,TRBJ2-7,-,TRBV15,CATSRVRGSEQYF,TGTGCCACCAGCAGAGTTCGGGGATCCGAGCAGTACTTC
few,TRBJ2-5,-,TRBV20-1,CSVSTLSQETQYF,TGCAGTGTAAGCACCTTAAGCCAAGAGACCCAGTACTTC
many,TRBJ2-7,-,TRBV28,CASSINYEQYF,TGTGCCAGCAGCATAAACTACGAGCAGTACTTC
-,TRBJ2-1,-,TRBV7-2,CASSQRTVVSANEQFF,TGTGCCAGCAGCCAGAGGACGGTGGTTTCGGCAAATGAGCAGTTCTTC
once,TRBJ2-1,TRBD2,TRBV28,CASIRLAGGFEQFF,TGTGCCAGCATCAGGCTAGCGGGAGGTTTTGAGCAGTTCTTC
-,TRBJ2-3,TRBD1,TRBV24-1,CATSDTGQGAPDTQYF,TGTGCCACCAGTGACACGGGACAGGGGGCCCCAGATACGCAGTATTTT
many,TRBJ2-1,TRBD2,TRBV5-1,CASSGPGTGPTSGRWDPRDEQFF,TGCGCCAGCAGCGGACCCGGGACAGGACCGACTAGCGGGAGATGGGACCCTAGGGATGAGCAGTTCTTC
-,TRBJ2-1,TRBD2,TRBV9,CASSVTFGAGRNEQFF,TGTGCCAGCAGCGTGACCTTTGGAGCGGGACGAAATGAGCAGTTCTTC
few,TRBJ1-5,TRBD1,TRBV15,CATSRGDRGIGQPQHF,TGTGCCACCAGCAGAGGGGACAGGGGAATCGGTCAGCCCCAGCATTTT
-,TRBJ2-5,TRBD1,TRBV7-6,CASSTQTGVETQYF,TGTGCCAGCAGCACACAAACAGGGGTGGAGACCCAGTACTTC
-,TRBJ2-1,TRBD2,TRBV20-1,CSARSGLDPYNEQFF,TGCAGTGCTAGATCTGGACTAGACCCTTACAATGAGCAGTTCTTC
-,TRBJ2-7,-,TRBV2,CASRPDTYEQYF,TGTGCCAGCAGGCCCGATACCTACGAGCAGTACTTC
-,TRBJ1-2,TRBD1,TRBV12-3/TRBV12-4,CASSSGQDLYGYTF,TGTGCCAGCAGTTCCGGACAGGATCTATATGGCTACACCTTC
few,TRBJ2-7,-,TRBV29-1,CSVEDLRVGRDYEQYF,TGCAGCGTTGAAGATCTTAGAGTAGGGAGAGACTACGAGCAGTACTTC
-,TRBJ2-5,TRBD2,TRBV5-1,CASSSAGLAGETQYF,TGCGCCAGCAGCTCCGCGGGACTAGCGGGAGAGACCCAGTACTTC
-,TRBJ2-1,TRBD1,TRBV7-9,CASSFPRGQGEQFF,TGTGCCAGCAGCTTTCCCAGGGGGCAGGGTGAGCAGTTCTTC
many,TRBJ2-1,TRBD2,TRBV7-2,CASSLILTSGSYEQFF,TGTGCCAGCAGCTTGATTTTGACTAGCGGGAGCTATGAGCAGTTCTTC
-,TRBJ1-1,TRBD1,TRBV10-3,CAISDSRDRRYNTEAFF,TGTGCCATCAGTGACTCTCGGGACAGAAGATACAACACTGAAGCTTTCTTT